Listed below are T cell receptor beta chains from one sample, sequenced in a study of shared clonotypes between healthy human individuals. Repertoires were generated with immunoSEQ multiplex PCR, while TCRdb's copy carries only in-frame clones and drops some. The sample records roughly 2.5 million clones, roughly nine tenths being singletons. Sequencing was done on a sample of naive CD4+ T cells sorted from blood. The receptors originated from a man between 18 and 29 years old in good health. Both conserved end residues are part of each CDR3. The order of the fields is V gene, clone size, J gene, D gene, CDR3 protein, CDR3 DNA. A D gene is named only where the DNA matches it firmly. The size field is filled for only some rows; it gives once, few, many or a size class.

v_gene: TRBV30; abundance: NA; j_gene: TRBJ1-1; d_gene: NA; CDR3aa: CAWSAWGILNTEAFF; CDR3nt: TGTGCCTGGAGTGCTTGGGGGATTCTGAACACTGAAGCTTTCTTT
v_gene: TRBV7-2; abundance: NA; j_gene: TRBJ2-5; d_gene: TRBD1; CDR3aa: CASSEGAYIAQYF; CDR3nt: TGTGCCAGCAGCGAGGGGGCCTACATCGCCCAGTACTTC
v_gene: TRBV7-9; abundance: NA; j_gene: TRBJ2-5; d_gene: NA; CDR3aa: CASSFWLGDFQETQYF; CDR3nt: TGTGCCAGCAGCTTTTGGCTAGGGGACTTCCAAGAGACCCAGTACTTC
v_gene: TRBV18; abundance: NA; j_gene: TRBJ2-7; d_gene: NA; CDR3aa: CASSPTSAQQYF; CDR3nt: TGTGCCAGCTCACCTACCTCCGCCCAGCAGTACTTC
v_gene: TRBV6-5; abundance: NA; j_gene: TRBJ2-2; d_gene: NA; CDR3aa: CASSRIAVTGELFF; CDR3nt: TGTGCCAGCAGTAGAATTGCGGTCACCGGGGAGCTGTTTTTT
v_gene: TRBV19; abundance: NA; j_gene: TRBJ1-2; d_gene: TRBD1; CDR3aa: CASGTLRDRGNYGYTF; CDR3nt: TGTGCCAGCGGAACGCTACGGGACAGGGGGAACTATGGCTACACCTTC
v_gene: TRBV7-2; abundance: NA; j_gene: TRBJ2-1; d_gene: NA; CDR3aa: CASSPEGGSSYNEQFF; CDR3nt: TGTGCCAGCAGCCCCGAGGGGGGAAGCTCCTACAATGAGCAGTTCTTC
v_gene: TRBV10-3; abundance: NA; j_gene: TRBJ1-2; d_gene: TRBD1; CDR3aa: CAIHAREGANGYTF; CDR3nt: TGTGCCATCCACGCCAGAGAGGGGGCGAATGGCTACACCTTC
v_gene: TRBV2; abundance: NA; j_gene: TRBJ2-5; d_gene: TRBD2; CDR3aa: CASSVEREPETQYF; CDR3nt: TGTGCCAGCAGTGTAGAGCGGGAACCAGAGACCCAGTACTTC
v_gene: TRBV6-1; abundance: NA; j_gene: TRBJ1-2; d_gene: NA; CDR3aa: CASSEGYNYGYTF; CDR3nt: TGTGCCAGCAGTGAAGGATATAACTATGGCTACACCTTC
v_gene: TRBV6-7; abundance: NA; j_gene: TRBJ2-7; d_gene: NA; CDR3aa: CASSYSRTPTYEQYF; CDR3nt: TGTGCCAGCAGTTACTCTCGGACCCCGACCTACGAGCAGTACTTC
v_gene: TRBV19; abundance: NA; j_gene: TRBJ2-3; d_gene: TRBD2; CDR3aa: CASSMRLAGITDTQYF; CDR3nt: TGTGCCAGTAGTATGCGTCTAGCGGGGATCACAGATACGCAGTATTTT
v_gene: TRBV25-1; abundance: NA; j_gene: TRBJ1-3; d_gene: TRBD1; CDR3aa: CASRTGQGNTIYF; CDR3nt: TGTGCCAGCAGGACAGGGCAAGGAAACACCATATATTTT
v_gene: TRBV5-6; abundance: NA; j_gene: TRBJ1-6; d_gene: NA; CDR3aa: CASSLGGAPQGGSPLHF; CDR3nt: TGTGCCAGCAGCTTGGGGGGGGCGCCCCAAGGTGGATCACCCCTCCACTTT
v_gene: TRBV10-3; abundance: once; j_gene: TRBJ2-3; d_gene: TRBD1; CDR3aa: CAISESRGTATPSTDTQYF; CDR3nt: TGTGCCATCAGTGAGTCGAGGGGGACAGCAACTCCTAGCACAGATACGCAGTATTTT
v_gene: TRBV5-1; abundance: NA; j_gene: TRBJ2-2; d_gene: NA; CDR3aa: CATSARTDYPGELFF; CDR3nt: TGCGCCACCAGCGCGAGGACAGACTACCCCGGGGAGCTGTTTTTT
v_gene: TRBV28; abundance: NA; j_gene: TRBJ1-4; d_gene: NA; CDR3aa: CASTRGGGEKLFF; CDR3nt: TGTGCCAGCACTCGAGGGGGGGGTGAAAAACTGTTTTTT
v_gene: TRBV15; abundance: NA; j_gene: TRBJ2-7; d_gene: TRBD2; CDR3aa: CATSRVTSGSSYEQYF; CDR3nt: TGTGCCACCAGCAGAGTAACTAGCGGGAGCTCCTACGAGCAGTACTTC
v_gene: TRBV7-9; abundance: NA; j_gene: TRBJ1-5; d_gene: NA; CDR3aa: CASSLGGSSNQPQHF; CDR3nt: TGTGCCAGCAGCTTAGGGGGGTCCAGCAATCAGCCCCAGCATTTT
v_gene: TRBV25-1; abundance: NA; j_gene: TRBJ2-7; d_gene: NA; CDR3aa: CASSESDRTYEQYF; CDR3nt: TGTGCCAGCAGTGAATCCGACAGAACCTACGAGCAGTACTTC
v_gene: TRBV25-1; abundance: NA; j_gene: TRBJ2-1; d_gene: TRBD2; CDR3aa: CASSRSGGPDNEQFF; CDR3nt: TGTGCCAGCAGTCGCAGCGGGGGGCCTGACAATGAGCAGTTCTTC
v_gene: TRBV7-9; abundance: NA; j_gene: TRBJ1-3; d_gene: NA; CDR3aa: CASSLEARENTIYF; CDR3nt: TGTGCCAGCAGCTTAGAAGCTCGGGAAAACACCATATATTTT
v_gene: TRBV28; abundance: NA; j_gene: TRBJ1-1; d_gene: NA; CDR3aa: CASRNGHMNTEAFF; CDR3nt: TGTGCCAGCAGAAACGGACACATGAACACTGAAGCTTTCTTT
v_gene: TRBV5-1; abundance: NA; j_gene: TRBJ2-3; d_gene: TRBD2; CDR3aa: CASSYGLAGGPGTDTQYF; CDR3nt: TGCGCCAGCAGCTACGGACTAGCGGGGGGGCCCGGCACAGATACGCAGTATTTT
v_gene: TRBV5-1; abundance: once; j_gene: TRBJ2-5; d_gene: TRBD1; CDR3aa: CASSLVSGGETQYF; CDR3nt: TGCGCCAGCAGCTTGGTCTCAGGGGGAGAGACCCAGTACTTC
v_gene: TRBV19; abundance: NA; j_gene: TRBJ2-4; d_gene: NA; CDR3aa: CASTETGLGYIQYF; CDR3nt: TGTGCCAGTACGGAGACGGGCCTGGGATACATTCAGTACTTC
v_gene: TRBV30; abundance: NA; j_gene: TRBJ1-6; d_gene: NA; CDR3aa: CAWSGTSPLHF; CDR3nt: TGTGCCTGGAGTGGCACTTCACCCCTCCACTTT
v_gene: TRBV28; abundance: NA; j_gene: TRBJ1-1; d_gene: TRBD1; CDR3aa: CASSLRTGTNTEAFF; CDR3nt: TGTGCCAGCAGTTTAAGGACAGGGACGAACACTGAAGCTTTCTTT
v_gene: TRBV6-1; abundance: NA; j_gene: TRBJ1-5; d_gene: NA; CDR3aa: CASNFDGNQPQHF; CDR3nt: TGTGCCAGCAATTTCGACGGGAATCAGCCCCAGCATTTT
v_gene: TRBV5-1; abundance: NA; j_gene: TRBJ2-7; d_gene: TRBD1; CDR3aa: CASSVRTGAEQYF; CDR3nt: TGCGCCAGCAGCGTCAGGACAGGGGCCGAGCAGTACTTC
v_gene: TRBV7-9; abundance: NA; j_gene: TRBJ2-7; d_gene: NA; CDR3aa: CASSLVGEAYEQYF; CDR3nt: TGTGCCAGCAGCTTAGTGGGGGAGGCCTACGAGCAGTACTTC
v_gene: TRBV19; abundance: once; j_gene: TRBJ1-5; d_gene: TRBD1; CDR3aa: CASGEGANQPQHF; CDR3nt: TGTGCCAGTGGTGAGGGGGCCAATCAGCCCCAGCATTTT
v_gene: TRBV19; abundance: NA; j_gene: TRBJ1-1; d_gene: TRBD1; CDR3aa: CASRGQGKNTEAFF; CDR3nt: TGTGCCAGTAGGGGACAGGGGAAGAACACTGAAGCTTTCTTT
v_gene: TRBV7-2; abundance: NA; j_gene: TRBJ1-6; d_gene: NA; CDR3aa: CASSAGHLNSPLHF; CDR3nt: TGTGCCAGCAGCGCGGGACATCTTAATTCACCCCTCCACTTT
v_gene: TRBV4-3; abundance: once; j_gene: TRBJ2-1; d_gene: NA; CDR3aa: CASSQDPPGVLRNEQFF; CDR3nt: TGCGCCAGCAGCCAAGATCCTCCCGGAGTACTACGCAATGAGCAGTTCTTC
v_gene: TRBV4-1; abundance: once; j_gene: TRBJ1-6; d_gene: NA; CDR3aa: CASSQDGLGSSYNSPLHF; CDR3nt: TGCGCCAGCAGCCAAGATGGGCTGGGCAGCTCCTATAATTCACCCCTCCACTTT
v_gene: TRBV25-1; abundance: once; j_gene: TRBJ2-7; d_gene: NA; CDR3aa: CASSESHLGQGLYEQYF; CDR3nt: TGTGCCAGCAGTGAATCCCACCTTGGGCAGGGGCTATACGAGCAGTACTTC
v_gene: TRBV11-3; abundance: NA; j_gene: TRBJ1-6; d_gene: TRBD1; CDR3aa: CASSKGQGTAPLHF; CDR3nt: TGTGCCAGCAGCAAAGGACAGGGAACGGCACCCCTCCACTTT
v_gene: TRBV7-2; abundance: once; j_gene: TRBJ2-1; d_gene: NA; CDR3aa: CASSLARDRNEQFF; CDR3nt: TGTGCCAGCAGCTTAGCGCGGGACCGCAATGAGCAGTTCTTC
v_gene: TRBV6-5; abundance: NA; j_gene: TRBJ1-2; d_gene: TRBD1; CDR3aa: CASSDRGNGYTF; CDR3nt: TGTGCCAGCAGCGACAGGGGTAATGGCTACACCTTC
v_gene: TRBV28; abundance: NA; j_gene: TRBJ2-5; d_gene: NA; CDR3aa: CASSPNRERETQYF; CDR3nt: TGTGCCAGCAGCCCGAACAGGGAACGGGAGACCCAGTACTTC
v_gene: TRBV30; abundance: NA; j_gene: TRBJ1-2; d_gene: NA; CDR3aa: CAWRRDSPEGYTF; CDR3nt: TGTGCCTGGAGGCGGGACTCCCCGGAGGGCTACACCTTC
v_gene: TRBV7-8; abundance: NA; j_gene: TRBJ2-6; d_gene: NA; CDR3aa: CASRTNSGANVLTF; CDR3nt: TGTGCCAGCAGAACTAACTCTGGGGCCAACGTCCTGACTTTC
v_gene: TRBV7-2; abundance: NA; j_gene: TRBJ1-2; d_gene: TRBD1; CDR3aa: CASSFGTGDYGYTF; CDR3nt: TGTGCCAGCAGCTTTGGGACAGGGGACTATGGCTACACCTTC
v_gene: TRBV12-5; abundance: NA; j_gene: TRBJ2-2; d_gene: NA; CDR3aa: CASGPGQLNTGELFF; CDR3nt: TGTGCTAGTGGTCCCGGACAGCTCAACACCGGGGAGCTGTTTTTT
v_gene: TRBV9; abundance: NA; j_gene: TRBJ2-7; d_gene: NA; CDR3aa: CASSVDLSPDYEQYF; CDR3nt: TGTGCCAGCAGCGTAGATCTTAGTCCGGACTACGAGCAGTACTTC
v_gene: TRBV28; abundance: NA; j_gene: TRBJ1-4; d_gene: NA; CDR3aa: CASSFVGDFNEKLFF; CDR3nt: TGTGCCAGCAGTTTCGTGGGGGACTTTAATGAAAAACTGTTTTTT
v_gene: TRBV11-2; abundance: NA; j_gene: TRBJ2-7; d_gene: TRBD1; CDR3aa: CASSLTGGYEQYF; CDR3nt: TGTGCCAGCAGCTTGACAGGGGGCTACGAGCAGTACTTC
v_gene: TRBV27; abundance: NA; j_gene: TRBJ1-6; d_gene: TRBD1; CDR3aa: CASSGTRGLVGYNSPLHF; CDR3nt: TGTGCCAGCAGTGGGACCAGGGGGCTGGTGGGTTATAATTCACCCCTCCACTTT
v_gene: TRBV7-9; abundance: NA; j_gene: TRBJ1-5; d_gene: NA; CDR3aa: CASSLQGNNQPQHF; CDR3nt: TGTGCCAGCAGCTTACAGGGGAATAATCAGCCCCAGCATTTT
v_gene: TRBV7-8; abundance: NA; j_gene: TRBJ1-2; d_gene: TRBD1; CDR3aa: CASSLTGTGNGYTF; CDR3nt: TGTGCCAGCAGCCTCACCGGGACAGGGAATGGCTACACCTTC
v_gene: TRBV19; abundance: once; j_gene: TRBJ2-5; d_gene: NA; CDR3aa: CASSGEETQYF; CDR3nt: TGTGCCAGTAGCGGGGAAGAGACCCAGTACTTC
v_gene: TRBV5-4; abundance: NA; j_gene: TRBJ2-5; d_gene: NA; CDR3aa: CASSLLGWYQETQYF; CDR3nt: TGTGCCAGCAGCTTGTTGGGGTGGTACCAAGAGACCCAGTACTTC